This T cell receptor beta chain was sequenced for a study of T cells in Graves' hyperthyroidism and ophthalmopathy. Study findings and constraints: Most clonotypes expanded in the thyroid (above 0.001) were also present in blood.

There are 17 residues in the CDR3. The germline gives CDR1 SGHTA, CDR2 FQGTGA. For Graves' hyperthyroidism to be stable, ophthalmopathy could not progress within 18 months. Authors of the study amplified TCR beta CDR3 regions from RNA transcripts. First-round RT-PCR targeting the TCR CDR3 was performed with the HTBI primer set. MiXCR, applied by TCRdb to the multiplex PCR reads, yields one record per CDR3 protein. The sample gives more than 450,000 distinct CDR3 sequences, 11% to 15% of which show up once; over 11% is in the top ten. Turning to this clonotype: Its antigen is unidentified. At one boundary the junction diverges from the germline segment, which might be a read error.

The chain has TRBV7-3 and TRBJ2-1, with D tentatively TRBD1 or TRBD2 (6 bases each). This sequence was found in a middle-aged woman with Graves' hyperthyroidism. Sequenced input: blood. The DNA of the CDR3 is TGTGCCAGCAGGTTAATGCCCGGGGGCGGTCCGTACAATGAGCAGTTCTTC. Its protein is CASRLMPGGGPYNEQFF.